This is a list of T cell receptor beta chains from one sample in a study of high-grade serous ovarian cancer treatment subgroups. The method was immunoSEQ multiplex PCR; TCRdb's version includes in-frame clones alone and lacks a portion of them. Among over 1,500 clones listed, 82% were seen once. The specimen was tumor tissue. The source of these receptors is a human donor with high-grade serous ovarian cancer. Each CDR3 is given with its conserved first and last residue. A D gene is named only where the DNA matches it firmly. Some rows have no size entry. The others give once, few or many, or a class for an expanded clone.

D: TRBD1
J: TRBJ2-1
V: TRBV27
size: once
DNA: TGTGCCAGCAGTTCGCGACAGGGGGCGCATAGGAATGAGCAGTTCTTC
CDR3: CASSSRQGAHRNEQFF

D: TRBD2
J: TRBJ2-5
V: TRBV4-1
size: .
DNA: TGCGCCAGCAGCCAAAGGGGGACTAGCGGGCCTCAAGAGACCCAGTACTTC
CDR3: CASSQRGTSGPQETQYF

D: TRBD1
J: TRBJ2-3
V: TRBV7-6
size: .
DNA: TGTGCCAGCAGCTCCGGGACAGGCACAGATACGCAGTATTTT
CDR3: CASSSGTGTDTQYF

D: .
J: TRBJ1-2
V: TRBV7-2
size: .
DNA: TGTGCCAGCAGCTTAAGAAGCTATGGCTACACCTTC
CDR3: CASSLRSYGYTF

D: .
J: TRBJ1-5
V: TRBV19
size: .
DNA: TGTGCCAGCGCCGGGACTGGGAATCAGCCCCAGCATTTT
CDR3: CASAGTGNQPQHF

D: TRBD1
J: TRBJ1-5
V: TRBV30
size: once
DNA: TGTGCCTGGAGTCCTGACAGGGGGAACAATCAGCCCCAGCATTTT
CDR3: CAWSPDRGNNQPQHF

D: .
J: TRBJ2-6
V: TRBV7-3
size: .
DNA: TGTGCCAGCAGCGCCCCGTGGGGCACTGGGGCCAACGTCCTGACTTTC
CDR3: CASSAPWGTGANVLTF

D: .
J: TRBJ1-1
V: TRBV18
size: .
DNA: TGTGCCAGCTCCCTTTCAGAGTTGAACACTGAAGCTTTCTTT
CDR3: CASSLSELNTEAFF

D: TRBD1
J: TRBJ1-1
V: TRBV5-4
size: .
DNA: TGTGCCAGCGGGACCATGACAGGGGGCGAAGCTTTCTTT
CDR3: CASGTMTGGEAFF

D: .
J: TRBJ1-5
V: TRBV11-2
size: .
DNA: TGTGCCAGCAGCTTAGAGCGGGGTCAGCCCCAGCATTTT
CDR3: CASSLERGQPQHF

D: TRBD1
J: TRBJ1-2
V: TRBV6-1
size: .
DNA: TGTGCCAGTACGGAGGCAGGGGGCTCGCGTGGCTACACCTTC
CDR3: CASTEAGGSRGYTF

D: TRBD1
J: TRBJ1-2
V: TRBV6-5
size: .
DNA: TGTGCCAGCAGTTGGACAGGGGGCGCAGAGGGCTACACCTTC
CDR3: CASSWTGGAEGYTF

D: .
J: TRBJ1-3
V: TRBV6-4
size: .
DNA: TGTGCCAGAGGGCCTCGGGGAAACACCATATATTTT
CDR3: CARGPRGNTIYF

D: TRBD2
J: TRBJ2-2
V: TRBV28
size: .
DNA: TGTGCCAGCAGTGCGAGCGGGGAGAACACCGGGGAGCTGTTTTTT
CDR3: CASSASGENTGELFF

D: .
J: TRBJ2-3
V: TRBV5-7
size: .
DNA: TGTGCCAGCAGCCCACGGTACACAGATACGCAGTATTTT
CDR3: CASSPRYTDTQYF

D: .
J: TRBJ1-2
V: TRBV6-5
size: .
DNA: TGTGCCAGCAGTTACTCGTTTGACACGGCGGGGGGCTACACCTTC
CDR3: CASSYSFDTAGGYTF

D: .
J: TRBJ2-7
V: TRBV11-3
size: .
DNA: TGTGCCAGCAGTTTCAAACGGACGGCCTCCGAGTACGAGCAGTACTTC
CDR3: CASSFKRTASEYEQYF

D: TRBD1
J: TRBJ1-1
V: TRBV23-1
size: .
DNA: TGCGCCAGCAGTATTCTCCGGGACAGGGACACTGAAGCTTTCTTT
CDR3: CASSILRDRDTEAFF

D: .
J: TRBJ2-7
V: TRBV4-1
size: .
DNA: TGCGCCAGCAGCCAGGGGAGGGGGACCTACGAGCAGTACTTC
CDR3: CASSQGRGTYEQYF

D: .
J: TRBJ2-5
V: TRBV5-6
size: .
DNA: TGTGCCAGCAGTTTACGTTCAGGAGAGACCCAGTACTTC
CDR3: CASSLRSGETQYF

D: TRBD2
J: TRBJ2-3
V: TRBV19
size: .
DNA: TGTGCCAGTAGGACCCTTTATGCGGGGGTTGGTGCTCACGCAGATACGCAGTATTTT
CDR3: CASRTLYAGVGAHADTQYF

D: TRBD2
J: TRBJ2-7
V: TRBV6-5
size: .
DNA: TGTGCCAGCAGTTTAATGGGGACTAGTCCGTCCTACGAGCAGTACTTC
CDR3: CASSLMGTSPSYEQYF

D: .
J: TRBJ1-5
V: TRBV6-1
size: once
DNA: TGTGCCAGCAATTACCGAGGGGTGAATCAGCCCCAGCATTTT
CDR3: CASNYRGVNQPQHF

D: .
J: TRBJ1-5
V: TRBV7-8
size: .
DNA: TGTGCCAGCACCCTCTACAAGTTTAGCAATCAGCCCCAGCATTTT
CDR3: CASTLYKFSNQPQHF

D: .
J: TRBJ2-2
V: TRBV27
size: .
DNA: TGTGCCAGCAGTAGAACAAGGGGGGATGGGACCGGGGAGCTGTTTTTT
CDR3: CASSRTRGDGTGELFF

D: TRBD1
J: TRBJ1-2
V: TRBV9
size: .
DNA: TGTGCCAGCAGCACAGGGCGAGGGGGCGGGCAATACGGCTACACCTTC
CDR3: CASSTGRGGGQYGYTF

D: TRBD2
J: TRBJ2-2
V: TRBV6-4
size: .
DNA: TGTGCCAGCAGTGGGACTAGCACCGGGGAGCTGTTTTTT
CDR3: CASSGTSTGELFF

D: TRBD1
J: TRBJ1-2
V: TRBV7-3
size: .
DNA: TGTGCCAGCAGCCCCCAGGGACAGGGGAGCTATGGCTACACCTTC
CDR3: CASSPQGQGSYGYTF

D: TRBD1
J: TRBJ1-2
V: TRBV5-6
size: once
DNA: TGTGCCAGCAGCGACACAGGGGGCAATGGCTACACCTTC
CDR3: CASSDTGGNGYTF

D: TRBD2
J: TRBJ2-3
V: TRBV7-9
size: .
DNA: TGTGCCAGCAGCTTCGCGGGGGGGCCCGATACGCAGTATTTT
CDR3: CASSFAGGPDTQYF

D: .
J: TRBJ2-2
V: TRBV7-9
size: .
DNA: TGTGCCAGCAGTAATCACGGGGAGCTGTTTTTT
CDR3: CASSNHGELFF

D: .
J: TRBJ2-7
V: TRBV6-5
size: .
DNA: TGTGCCAGCAGCTTCCAGGGTTCCTACGAGCAGTACTTC
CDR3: CASSFQGSYEQYF

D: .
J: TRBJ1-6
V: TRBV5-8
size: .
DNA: TGTGCCAGCAGCTTTGGGGGGTGGCCACCCCTCCACTTT
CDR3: CASSFGGWPPLHF

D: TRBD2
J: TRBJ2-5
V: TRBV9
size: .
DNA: TGTGCCAGCAGCGCGGGGACTAGCGGGGGGGGATGGGAGACCCAGTACTTC
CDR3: CASSAGTSGGGWETQYF

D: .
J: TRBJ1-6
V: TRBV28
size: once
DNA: TGTGCCAGCAGTTGGGGGCGGAGGTCCTATAATTCACCCCTCCACTTT
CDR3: CASSWGRRSYNSPLHF

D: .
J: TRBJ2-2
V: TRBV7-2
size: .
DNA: TGTGCCAGCAGCTTAGACAGTAACACCGGGGAGCTGTTTTTT
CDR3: CASSLDSNTGELFF

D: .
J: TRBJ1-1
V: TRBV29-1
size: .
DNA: TGCAGCGTTGCAGCGGGGTTGAACACTGAAGCTTTCTTT
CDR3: CSVAAGLNTEAFF

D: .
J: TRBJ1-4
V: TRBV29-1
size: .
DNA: TGCAGCGCCGGAGACAGCGGGCGTAATGAAAAACTGTTTTTT
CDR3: CSAGDSGRNEKLFF

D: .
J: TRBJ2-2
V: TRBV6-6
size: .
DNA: TGTGCCAGTCGTCAGGATAACACCGGGGAGCTGTTTTTT
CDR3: CASRQDNTGELFF

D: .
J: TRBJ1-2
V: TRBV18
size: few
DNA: TGTGCCAGCTCACCTGGAGGACCGAGCTACACCTTC
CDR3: CASSPGGPSYTF

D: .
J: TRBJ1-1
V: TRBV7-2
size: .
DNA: TGTGCCAGCACCCCGTCCAGGGGCGCCGTCACTGAAGCTTTCTTT
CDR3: CASTPSRGAVTEAFF

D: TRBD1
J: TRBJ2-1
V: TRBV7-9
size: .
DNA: TGTGCCAGCAGTTCCACAGGGGGCCCCTACAATGAGCAGTTCTTC
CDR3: CASSSTGGPYNEQFF

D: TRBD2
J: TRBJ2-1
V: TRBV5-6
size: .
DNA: TGTGCCAGCAGCTTAGGACTAGGTGTTAACAATGAGCAGTTCTTC
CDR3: CASSLGLGVNNEQFF

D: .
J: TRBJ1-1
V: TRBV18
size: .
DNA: TGTGCCAGCTCACAATCACCGAACACTGAAGCTTTCTTT
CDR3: CASSQSPNTEAFF

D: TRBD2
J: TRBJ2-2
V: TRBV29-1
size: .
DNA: TGCAGCGTTGAGGCCCTAGCGGGAGGGAACACCGGGGAGCTGTTTTTT
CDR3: CSVEALAGGNTGELFF

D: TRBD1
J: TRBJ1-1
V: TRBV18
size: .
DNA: TGTGCCAGCTCAGGGAACAGGGGGCCCTCTGAAGCTTTCTTT
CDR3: CASSGNRGPSEAFF